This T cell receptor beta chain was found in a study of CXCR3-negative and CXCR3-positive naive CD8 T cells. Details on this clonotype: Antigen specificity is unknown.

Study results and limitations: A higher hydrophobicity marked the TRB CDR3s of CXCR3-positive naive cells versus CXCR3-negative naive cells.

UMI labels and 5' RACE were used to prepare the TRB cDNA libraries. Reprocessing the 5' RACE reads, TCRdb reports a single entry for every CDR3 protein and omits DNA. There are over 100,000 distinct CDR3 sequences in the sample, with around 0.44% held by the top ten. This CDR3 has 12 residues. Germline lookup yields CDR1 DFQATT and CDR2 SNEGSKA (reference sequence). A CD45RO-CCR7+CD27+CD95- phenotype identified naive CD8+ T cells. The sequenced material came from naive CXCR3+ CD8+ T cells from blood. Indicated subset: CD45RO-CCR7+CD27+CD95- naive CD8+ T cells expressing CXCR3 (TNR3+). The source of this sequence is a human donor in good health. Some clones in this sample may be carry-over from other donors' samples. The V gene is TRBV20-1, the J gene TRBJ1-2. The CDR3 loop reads CLTTGSLDGYTF.